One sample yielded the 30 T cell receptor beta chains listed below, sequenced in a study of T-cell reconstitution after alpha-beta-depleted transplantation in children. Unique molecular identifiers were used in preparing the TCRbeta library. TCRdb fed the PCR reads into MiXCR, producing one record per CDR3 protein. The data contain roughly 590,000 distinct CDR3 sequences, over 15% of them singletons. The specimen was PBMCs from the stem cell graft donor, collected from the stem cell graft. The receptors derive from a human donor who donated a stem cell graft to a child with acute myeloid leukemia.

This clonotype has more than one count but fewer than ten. The CDR3 region is CASSETAGLNTIYF. The CDR3 DNA sequence: TGTGCCAGCAGTGAGACCGCGGGCTTAAACACCATATATTTT. The chain carries TRBV12-3 or TRBV12-4 and TRBJ1-3; D remains ambiguous. The CDR3 length is 14 residues. Trimming stripped 5 bases from V and 6 bases from J, with 14 bases between.

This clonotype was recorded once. The CDR3 here is CASRSTGVGNTIYF. The CDR3 bases are TGTGCCAGCAGGTCGACAGGGGTCGGAAACACCATATATTTT. The chain recombines TRBV6-2 or TRBV6-3 with TRBJ1-3; 8 nucleotides line up with TRBD1. The CDR3 extends over 14 amino acids. Trimming at V came to 6 bases and at J to 4 bases, leaving 5 bases not matched to a gene. CDR1 and CDR2 (germline): MNHEY, SVGEGT.

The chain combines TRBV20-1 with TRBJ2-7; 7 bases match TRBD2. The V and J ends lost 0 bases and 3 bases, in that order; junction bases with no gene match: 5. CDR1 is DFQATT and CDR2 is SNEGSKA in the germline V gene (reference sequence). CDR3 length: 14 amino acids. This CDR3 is CSARDSGGGYEQYV. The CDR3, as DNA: TGCAGTGCTAGAGATAGCGGCGGGGGCTACGAGCAGTACGTC.

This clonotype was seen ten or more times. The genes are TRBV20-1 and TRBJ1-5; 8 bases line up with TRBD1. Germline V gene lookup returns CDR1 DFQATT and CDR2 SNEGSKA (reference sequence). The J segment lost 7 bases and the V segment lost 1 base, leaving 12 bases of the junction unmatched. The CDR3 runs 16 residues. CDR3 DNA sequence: TGCAGTGCTAGAGTGGACAGGGAAAGCCTACTACAGCCCCAGCATTTT. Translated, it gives CSARVDRESLLQPQHF.

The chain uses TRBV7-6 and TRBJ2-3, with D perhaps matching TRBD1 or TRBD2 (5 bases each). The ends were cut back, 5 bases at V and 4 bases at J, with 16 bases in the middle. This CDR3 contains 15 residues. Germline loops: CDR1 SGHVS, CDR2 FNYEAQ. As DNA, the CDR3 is TGTGCCAGCAGCGACCCCGGGGCCGCCCCAGATACGCAGTATTTT. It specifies CASSDPGAAPDTQYF.

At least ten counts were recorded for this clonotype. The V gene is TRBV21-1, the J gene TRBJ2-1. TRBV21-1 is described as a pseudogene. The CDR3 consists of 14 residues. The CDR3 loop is CASDFRGSYNEQFF. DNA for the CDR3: TGTGCCAGCGACTTCAGGGGGTCCTACAATGAGCAGTTCTTC.

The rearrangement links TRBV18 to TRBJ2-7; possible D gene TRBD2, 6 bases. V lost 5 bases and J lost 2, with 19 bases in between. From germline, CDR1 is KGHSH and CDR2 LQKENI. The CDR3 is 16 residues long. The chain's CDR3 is CASSSLPGLATYEQYF. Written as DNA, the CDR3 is TGTGCCAGCTCATCTCTACCGGGACTCGCCACCTACGAGCAGTACTTC.

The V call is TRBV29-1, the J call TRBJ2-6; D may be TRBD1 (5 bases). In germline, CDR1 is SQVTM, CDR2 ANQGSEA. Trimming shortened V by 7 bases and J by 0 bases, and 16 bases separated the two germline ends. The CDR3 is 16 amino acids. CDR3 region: CSARTPDSSGANVLTF. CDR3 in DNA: TGCAGCGCTCGGACACCCGATAGCTCTGGGGCCAACGTCCTGACTTTC.

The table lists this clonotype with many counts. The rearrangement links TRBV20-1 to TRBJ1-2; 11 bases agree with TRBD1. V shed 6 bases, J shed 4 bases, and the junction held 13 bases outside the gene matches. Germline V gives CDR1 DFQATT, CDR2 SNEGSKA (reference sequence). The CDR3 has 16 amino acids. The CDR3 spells CSASKPGTGGIYGYTF. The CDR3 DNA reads TGCAGTGCATCAAAACCCGGGACAGGGGGTATCTATGGCTACACCTTC.

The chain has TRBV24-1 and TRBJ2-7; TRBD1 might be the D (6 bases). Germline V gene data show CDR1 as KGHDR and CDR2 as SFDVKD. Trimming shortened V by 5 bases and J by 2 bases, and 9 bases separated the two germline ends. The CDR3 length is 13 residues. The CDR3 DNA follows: TGTGCCACCAGTGGGACAGTTCCCTACGAGCAGTACTTC. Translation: CATSGTVPYEQYF.

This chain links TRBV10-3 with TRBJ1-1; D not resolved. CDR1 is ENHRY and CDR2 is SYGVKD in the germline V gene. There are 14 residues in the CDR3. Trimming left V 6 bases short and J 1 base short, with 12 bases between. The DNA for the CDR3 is TGTGCCATCAGCCGTAACTCAGAGAACACTGAAGCTTTCTTT. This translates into CAISRNSENTEAFF.

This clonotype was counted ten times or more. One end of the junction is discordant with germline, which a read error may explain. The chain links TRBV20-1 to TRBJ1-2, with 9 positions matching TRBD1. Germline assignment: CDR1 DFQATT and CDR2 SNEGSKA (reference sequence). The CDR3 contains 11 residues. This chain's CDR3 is CSAREGQGLLF. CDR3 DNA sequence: TGCAGTGCTAGAGAGGGACAGGGACTTCTCTTC.

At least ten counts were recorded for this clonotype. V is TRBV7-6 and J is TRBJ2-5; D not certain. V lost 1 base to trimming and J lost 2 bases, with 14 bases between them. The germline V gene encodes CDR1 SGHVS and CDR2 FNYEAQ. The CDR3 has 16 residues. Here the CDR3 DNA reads TGTGCCAGCAGCTTAGTCCCGAGGCTGGGGCAAGAGACCCAGTACTTC. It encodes CASSLVPRLGQETQYF.

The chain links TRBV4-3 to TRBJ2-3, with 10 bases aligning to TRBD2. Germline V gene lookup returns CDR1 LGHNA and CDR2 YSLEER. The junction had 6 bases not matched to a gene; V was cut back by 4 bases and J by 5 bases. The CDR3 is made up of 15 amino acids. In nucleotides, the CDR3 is TGCGCCAGCAGCCCTCAGCGGGGGGGACAAGATACGCAGTATTTT. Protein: CASSPQRGGQDTQYF.

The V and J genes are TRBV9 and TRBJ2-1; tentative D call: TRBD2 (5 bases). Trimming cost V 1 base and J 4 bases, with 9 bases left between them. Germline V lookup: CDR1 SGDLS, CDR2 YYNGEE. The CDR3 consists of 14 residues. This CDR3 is CASSVSGMYNEQFF. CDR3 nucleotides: TGTGCCAGCAGCGTATCCGGGATGTACAATGAGCAGTTCTTC.

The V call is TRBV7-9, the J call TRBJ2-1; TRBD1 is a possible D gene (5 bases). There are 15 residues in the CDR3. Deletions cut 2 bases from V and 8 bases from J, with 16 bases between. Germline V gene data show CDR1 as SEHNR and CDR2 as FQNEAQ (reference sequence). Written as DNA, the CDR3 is TGTGCCAGCAGCTTATCATTCCCAGGGCTCGATGAGCAGTTCTTC. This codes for CASSLSFPGLDEQFF.

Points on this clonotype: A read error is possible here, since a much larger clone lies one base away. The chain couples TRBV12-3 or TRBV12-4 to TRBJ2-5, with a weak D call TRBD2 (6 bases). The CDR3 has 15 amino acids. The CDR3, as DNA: TGTGCCAGCAGTTCCTTCGGGACTCTACAAGAGATCCAGTACTTC. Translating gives CASSSFGTLQEIQYF.

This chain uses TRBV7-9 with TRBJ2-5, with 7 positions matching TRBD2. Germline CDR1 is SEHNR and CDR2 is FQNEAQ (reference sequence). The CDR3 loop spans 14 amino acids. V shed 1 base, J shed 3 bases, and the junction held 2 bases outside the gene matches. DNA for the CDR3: TGTGCCAGCAGCTTAGGGGCGGGGGAAGAGACCCAGTACTTC. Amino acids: CASSLGAGEETQYF.

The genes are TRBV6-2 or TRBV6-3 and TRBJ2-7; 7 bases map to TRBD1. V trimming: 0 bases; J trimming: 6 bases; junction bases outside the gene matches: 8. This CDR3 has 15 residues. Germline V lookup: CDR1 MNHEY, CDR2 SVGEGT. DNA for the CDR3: TGTGCCAGCAGTTACTCGAAAGGGGGCAACGGCGAGCAGTACTTC. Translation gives CASSYSKGGNGEQYF.

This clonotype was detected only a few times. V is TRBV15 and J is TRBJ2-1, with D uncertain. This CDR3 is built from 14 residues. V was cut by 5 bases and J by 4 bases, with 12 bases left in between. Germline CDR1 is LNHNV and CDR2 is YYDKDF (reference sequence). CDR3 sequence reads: CATSLIGTYNEQFF. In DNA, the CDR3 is TGTGCCACCAGCTTAATCGGCACTTACAATGAGCAGTTCTTC.

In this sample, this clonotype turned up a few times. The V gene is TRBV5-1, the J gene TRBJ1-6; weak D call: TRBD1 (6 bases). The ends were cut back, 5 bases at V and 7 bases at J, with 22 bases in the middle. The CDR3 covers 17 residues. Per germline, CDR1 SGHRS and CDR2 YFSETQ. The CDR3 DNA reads TGCGCCAGCAGAGGGGTCCTGGCACAGGGAGGCAATTCACCCCTCCACTTT. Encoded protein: CASRGVLAQGGNSPLHF.

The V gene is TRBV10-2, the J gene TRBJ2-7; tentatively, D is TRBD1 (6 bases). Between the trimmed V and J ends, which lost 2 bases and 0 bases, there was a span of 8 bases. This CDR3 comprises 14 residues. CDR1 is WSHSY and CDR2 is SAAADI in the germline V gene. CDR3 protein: CASSEGQHSYEQYV. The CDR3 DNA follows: TGCGCCAGCAGTGAGGGACAGCACTCCTACGAGCAGTACGTC.

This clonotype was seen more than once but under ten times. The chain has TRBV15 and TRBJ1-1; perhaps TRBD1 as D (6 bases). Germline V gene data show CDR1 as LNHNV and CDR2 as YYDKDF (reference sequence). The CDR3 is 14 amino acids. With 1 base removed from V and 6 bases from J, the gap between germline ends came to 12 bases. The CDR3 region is CATSRVNRVPEAFF. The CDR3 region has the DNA TGTGCCACCAGCAGAGTCAACAGGGTCCCTGAAGCTTTCTTT.

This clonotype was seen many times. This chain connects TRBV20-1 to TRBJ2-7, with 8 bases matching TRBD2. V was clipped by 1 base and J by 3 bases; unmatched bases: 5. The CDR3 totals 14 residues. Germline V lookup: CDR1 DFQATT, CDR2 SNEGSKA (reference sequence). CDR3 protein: CSARGGGLLYEQYF. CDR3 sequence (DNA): TGCAGTGCTAGAGGCGGGGGGCTTCTCTACGAGCAGTACTTC.

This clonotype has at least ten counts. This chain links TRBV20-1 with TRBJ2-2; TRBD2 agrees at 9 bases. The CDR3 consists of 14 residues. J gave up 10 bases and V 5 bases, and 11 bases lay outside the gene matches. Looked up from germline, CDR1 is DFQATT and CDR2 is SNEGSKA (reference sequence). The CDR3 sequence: CSAPFAGGAPELFF. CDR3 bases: TGCAGTGCTCCCTTTGCGGGGGGGGCCCCGGAGCTGTTTTTT.

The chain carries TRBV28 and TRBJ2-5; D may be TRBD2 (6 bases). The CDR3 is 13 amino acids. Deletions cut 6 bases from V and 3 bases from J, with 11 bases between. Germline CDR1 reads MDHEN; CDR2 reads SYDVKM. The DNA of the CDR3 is TGTGCCAGCAGACCACGCGGGGAAGAGACCCAGTACTTC. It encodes CASRPRGEETQYF.

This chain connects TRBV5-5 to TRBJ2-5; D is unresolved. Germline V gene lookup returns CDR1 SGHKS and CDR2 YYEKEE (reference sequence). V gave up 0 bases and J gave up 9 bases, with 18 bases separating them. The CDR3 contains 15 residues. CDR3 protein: CASSLAPNSQGPQYF. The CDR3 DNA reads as TGTGCCAGCAGCTTGGCCCCGAACAGCCAAGGGCCCCAGTACTTC.

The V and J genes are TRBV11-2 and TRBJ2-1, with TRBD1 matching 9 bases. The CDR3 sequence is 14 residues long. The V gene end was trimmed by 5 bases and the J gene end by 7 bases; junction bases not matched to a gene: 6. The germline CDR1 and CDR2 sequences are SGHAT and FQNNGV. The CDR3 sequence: CASSQVGTGNEQFF. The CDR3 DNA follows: TGTGCCAGCAGCCAGGTGGGGACAGGGAATGAGCAGTTCTTC.

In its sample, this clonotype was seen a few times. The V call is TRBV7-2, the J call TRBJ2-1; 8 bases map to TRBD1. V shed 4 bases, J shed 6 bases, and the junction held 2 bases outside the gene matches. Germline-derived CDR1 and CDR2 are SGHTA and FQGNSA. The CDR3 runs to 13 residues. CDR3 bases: TGTGCCAGCAGCTCAACAGGGGGCAATGAGCAGTTCTTC. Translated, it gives CASSSTGGNEQFF.

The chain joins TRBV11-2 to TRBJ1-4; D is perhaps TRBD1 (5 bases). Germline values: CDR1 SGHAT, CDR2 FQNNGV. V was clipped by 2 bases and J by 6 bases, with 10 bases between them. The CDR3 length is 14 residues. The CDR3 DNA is TGTGCCAGCAGCTTACAGGGTGGGGATGAAAAACTGTTTTTT. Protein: CASSLQGGDEKLFF.